This T cell receptor (beta chain) was captured in a study of PD-1 blockade in mismatch repair-deficient tumors. Across the whole study: All were previously treated, progressing patients with some twelve mismatch repair-deficient cancer types.

About this clone itself: The antigen remains unidentified.

TCRdb's table, derived via immunoSEQ multiplex PCR, lists solely in-frame clones and lacks some. The table has about 15,000 clones, 84% seen once; the top ten hold 9.5% to 12%. As for time point: roughly 9-day in vitro stimulation with candidate neoantigen peptide 5. TCRs were sequenced from a few patients responding to pembrolizumab. An identically run culture lacking peptide was the fold-change baseline. Germline V gene lookup returns CDR1 SGHRS and CDR2 YFSETQ. V lost 4 bases to trimming and J lost 2 bases; unmatched junction nucleotides: 9. The length of the CDR3 is 16 residues. Source: cells cultured in vitro, taken from a patient treated with pembrolizumab. The chain employs TRBV5-1 and TRBJ2-5, with 9 bases matching TRBD2. The origin of this receptor is an adult with mismatch repair-deficient cancer. CDR3 coding DNA: TGCGCCAGCAGCCCAATAGGGCTAGCGGGGCAAGAGACCCAGTACTTC. Translation: CASSPIGLAGQETQYF.